The 4 T cell receptor beta chains in this list originate from one sample, sequenced in a study of CD8 T cells in Susac syndrome. RNA amounts of roughly 0.45 to 1 ug underwent reverse transcription with random hexamers. Each CDR3 protein gets one entry after TCRdb re-called the immunoSEQ multiplex PCR reads with MiXCR. The data show about 240,000 distinct CDR3 sequences, with about 95% seen just once and 0.095% to 0.12% held by the top ten. Sample: CD4+ T cells from PBMCs. The source is a human donor with Susac syndrome.

The chain has TRBV5-1 and TRBJ1-5; no firm D call. The ends were cut back, 0 bases at V and 3 bases at J, with 13 bases in the middle. Germline CDR1 SGHRS, CDR2 YFSETQ. This CDR3 has 16 residues. The CDR3: CASSLALRVFNQPQHF. The CDR3 DNA sequence: TGCGCCAGCAGCTTGGCCCTCCGGGTTTTCAATCAGCCCCAGCATTTT.

This chain uses TRBV20-1 with TRBJ2-3; 9 positions match TRBD2. Germline trimming cut 1 base from V and 5 bases from J; bases unmatched to any gene: 13. CDR3 length: 17 residues. Germline values: CDR1 DFQATT, CDR2 SNEGSKA (reference sequence). CDR3 protein: CSARGPAGGARGDTQYF. CDR3 in DNA: TGCAGTGCTAGAGGTCCAGCGGGAGGAGCCAGGGGAGATACGCAGTATTTT.

The V gene is TRBV25-1, the J gene TRBJ1-2, with 8 bases aligning to TRBD1. The CDR3 extends over 14 amino acids. Germline CDR1 MGHDK, CDR2 SYGVNS. V was pared by 2 bases and J by 6 bases, with 5 bases of the junction left unmatched. CDR3 bases: TGTGCCAGCAGTGAACAGGGGGCCGGGGATGGCTACACCTTC. Translation: CASSEQGAGDGYTF.

The chain employs TRBV5-1 and TRBJ2-1; 11 nucleotides agree with TRBD1. Trimming took 5 bases from V and 2 from J; bases not matched to a gene: 3. CDR1 and CDR2 (germline): SGHRS, YFSETQ. The CDR3 is made up of 15 amino acids. The CDR3 protein is CASRWGQGAYNEQFF. The CDR3 bases are TGCGCCAGCAGGTGGGGACAGGGGGCCTACAATGAGCAGTTCTTC. Full variable domain (outside the CDR3, taken from reference TRBV5-1 and TRBJ2-1): KAGVTQTPRYLIKTRGQQVTLSCSPISGHRSVSWYQQTPGQGLQFLFEYFSETQRNKGNFPGRFSGRQFSNSRSEMNVSTLELGDSALYLCASRWGQGAYNEQFFGPGTRLTVL.